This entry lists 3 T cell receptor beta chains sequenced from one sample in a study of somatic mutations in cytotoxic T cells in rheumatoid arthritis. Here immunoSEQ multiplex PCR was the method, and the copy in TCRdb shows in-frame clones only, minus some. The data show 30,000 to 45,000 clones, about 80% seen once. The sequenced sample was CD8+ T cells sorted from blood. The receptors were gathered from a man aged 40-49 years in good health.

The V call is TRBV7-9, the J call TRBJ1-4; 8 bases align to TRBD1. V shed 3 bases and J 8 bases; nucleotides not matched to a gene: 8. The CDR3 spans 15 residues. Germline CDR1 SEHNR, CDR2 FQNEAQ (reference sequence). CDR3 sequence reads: CASSFPGQDDEKLFF. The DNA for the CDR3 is TGTGCCAGCAGCTTTCCGGGACAGGATGACGAAAAACTGTTTTTT. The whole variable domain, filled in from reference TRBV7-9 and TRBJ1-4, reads DTGVSQNPRHKITKRGQNVTFRCDPISEHNRLYWYRQTLGQGPEFLTYFQNEAQLEKSRLLSDRFSAERPKGSFSTLEIQRTEQGDSAMYLCASSFPGQDDEKLFFGSGTQLSVL.

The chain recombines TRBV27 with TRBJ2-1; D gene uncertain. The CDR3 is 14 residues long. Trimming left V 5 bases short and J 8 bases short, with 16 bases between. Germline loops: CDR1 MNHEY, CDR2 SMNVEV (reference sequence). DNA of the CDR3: TGTGCCAGCAGTATCCGCGAAGGTGGGTATGAGCAGTTCTTC. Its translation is CASSIREGGYEQFF.

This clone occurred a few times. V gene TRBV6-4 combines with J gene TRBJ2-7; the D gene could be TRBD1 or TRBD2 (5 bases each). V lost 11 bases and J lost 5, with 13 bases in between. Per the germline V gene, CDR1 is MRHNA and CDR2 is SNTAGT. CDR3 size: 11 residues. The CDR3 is CAPGRSHEQYF. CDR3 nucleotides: TGTGCCCCGGGGCGTTCTCACGAGCAGTACTTC.